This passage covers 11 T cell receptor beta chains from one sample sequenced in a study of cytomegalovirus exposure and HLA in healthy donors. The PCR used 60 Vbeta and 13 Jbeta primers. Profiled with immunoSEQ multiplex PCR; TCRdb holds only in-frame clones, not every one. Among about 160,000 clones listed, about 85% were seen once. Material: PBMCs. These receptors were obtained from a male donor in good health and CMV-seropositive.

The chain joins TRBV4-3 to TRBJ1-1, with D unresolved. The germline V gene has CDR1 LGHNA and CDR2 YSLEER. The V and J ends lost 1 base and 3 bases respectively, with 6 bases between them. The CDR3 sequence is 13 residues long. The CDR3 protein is CASSQVRDTEAFF. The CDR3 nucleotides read TGCGCCAGCAGCCAAGTGCGGGACACTGAAGCTTTCTTT.

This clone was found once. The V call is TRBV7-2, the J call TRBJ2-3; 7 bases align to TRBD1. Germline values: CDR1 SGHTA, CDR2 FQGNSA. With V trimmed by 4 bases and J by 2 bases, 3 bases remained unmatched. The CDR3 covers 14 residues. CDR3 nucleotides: TGTGCCAGCAGCTCCAGGGGGAACACAGATACGCAGTATTTT. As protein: CASSSRGNTDTQYF.

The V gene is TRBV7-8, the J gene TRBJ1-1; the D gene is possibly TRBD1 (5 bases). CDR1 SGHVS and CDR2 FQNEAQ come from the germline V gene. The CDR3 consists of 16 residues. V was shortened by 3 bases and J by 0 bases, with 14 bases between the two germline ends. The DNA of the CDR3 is TGTGCCAGCAGCTTTAAAACAGGCAGATTGAACACTGAAGCTTTCTTT. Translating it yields CASSFKTGRLNTEAFF.

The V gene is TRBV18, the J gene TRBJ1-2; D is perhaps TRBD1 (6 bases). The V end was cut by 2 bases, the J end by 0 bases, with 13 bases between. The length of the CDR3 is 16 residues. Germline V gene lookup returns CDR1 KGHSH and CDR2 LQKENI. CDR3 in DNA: TGTGCCAGCTCACCATTACAGGGACCAGCTAACTATGGCTACACCTTC. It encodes CASSPLQGPANYGYTF.

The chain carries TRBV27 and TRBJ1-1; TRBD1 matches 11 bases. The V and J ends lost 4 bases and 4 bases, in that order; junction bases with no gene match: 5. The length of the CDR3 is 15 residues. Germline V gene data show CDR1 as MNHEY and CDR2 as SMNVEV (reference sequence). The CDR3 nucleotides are TGTGCCAGCAGTTCCGGGACAGGGGGGATCACTGAAGCTTTCTTT. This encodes CASSSGTGGITEAFF.

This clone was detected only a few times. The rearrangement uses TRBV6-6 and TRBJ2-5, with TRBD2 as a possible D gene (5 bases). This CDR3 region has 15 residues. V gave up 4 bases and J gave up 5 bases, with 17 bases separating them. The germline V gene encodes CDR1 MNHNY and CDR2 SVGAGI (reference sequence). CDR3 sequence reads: CASSFRFEGEETQYF. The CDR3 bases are TGTGCCAGCAGTTTCCGCTTTGAGGGAGAGGAGACCCAGTACTTC.

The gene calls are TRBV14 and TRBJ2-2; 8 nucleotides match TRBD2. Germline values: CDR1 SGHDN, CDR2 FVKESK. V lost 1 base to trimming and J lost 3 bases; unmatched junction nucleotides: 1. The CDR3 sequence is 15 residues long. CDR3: CASSQVAGHTGELFF. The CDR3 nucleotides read TGTGCCAGCAGCCAAGTAGCGGGACACACCGGGGAGCTGTTTTTT.

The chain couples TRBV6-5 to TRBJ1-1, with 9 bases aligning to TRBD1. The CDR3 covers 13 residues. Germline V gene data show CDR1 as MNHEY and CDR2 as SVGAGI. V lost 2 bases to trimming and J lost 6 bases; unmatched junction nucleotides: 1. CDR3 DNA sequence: TGTGCCAGCAGTTACCGGGACAGGGCTGAAGCTTTCTTT. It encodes CASSYRDRAEAFF.

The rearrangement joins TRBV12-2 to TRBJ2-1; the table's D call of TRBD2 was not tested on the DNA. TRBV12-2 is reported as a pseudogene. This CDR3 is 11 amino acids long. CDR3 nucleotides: TGTGCAAGTCGCTCCCCGGGGGAGCAGTTCTTC. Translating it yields CASRSPGEQFF.

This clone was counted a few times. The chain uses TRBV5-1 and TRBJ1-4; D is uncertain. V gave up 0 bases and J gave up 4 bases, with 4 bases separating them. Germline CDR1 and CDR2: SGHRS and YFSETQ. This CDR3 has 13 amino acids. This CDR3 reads CASSLAVNEKLFF. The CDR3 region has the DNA TGCGCCAGCAGCTTGGCCGTTAATGAAAAACTGTTTTTT.

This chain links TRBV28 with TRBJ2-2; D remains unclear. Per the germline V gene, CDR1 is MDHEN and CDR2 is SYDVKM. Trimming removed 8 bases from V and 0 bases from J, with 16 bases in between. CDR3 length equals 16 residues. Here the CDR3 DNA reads TGTGCCAGCCTAACGAGGAAGTTCGCGAACACCGGGGAGCTGTTTTTT. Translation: CASLTRKFANTGELFF.